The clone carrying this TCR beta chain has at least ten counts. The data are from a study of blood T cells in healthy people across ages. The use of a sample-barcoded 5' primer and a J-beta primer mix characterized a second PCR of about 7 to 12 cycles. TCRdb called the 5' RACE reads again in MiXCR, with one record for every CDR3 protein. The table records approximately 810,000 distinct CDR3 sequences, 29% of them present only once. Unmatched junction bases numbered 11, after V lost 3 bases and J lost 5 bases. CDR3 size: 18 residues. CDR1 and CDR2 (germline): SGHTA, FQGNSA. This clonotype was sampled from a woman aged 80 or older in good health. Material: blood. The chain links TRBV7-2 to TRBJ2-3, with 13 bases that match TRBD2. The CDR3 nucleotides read TGTGCCAGCAGCTTGCTCCCCGGGACTAGCGGGGAAAGAGATACGCAGTATTTT. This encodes CASSLLPGTSGERDTQYF.